Listed below are T cell receptor beta chains from one sample, sequenced in a study of T-cell reconstitution after alpha-beta-depleted transplantation in children. TCRdb re-called the PCR reads with MiXCR, one entry per CDR3 protein. Among some 110,000 distinct CDR3 sequences listed, 10% were seen once. The sample consisted of PBMCs, taken before TCRalphabeta/CD19-depleted stem cell transplant. These receptors all come from a boy aged 2 to 10 with acute lymphoblastic leukemia, due to receive a stem cell transplant. Both conserved end residues are part of each CDR3. Each record gives: CDR3 DNA, CDR3 protein, D gene, CDR3 length, J gene, V gene, clone size. A D gene is named only where the DNA matches it firmly. Size is omitted from some rows. Given values are once, few, many or a class for expanded clones.

cdr3_nt: TGCGCCAGCAGCCACGAGGACGGCCCGTGGTCCGAGCAGTACTTC
cdr3_aa: CASSHEDGPWSEQYF
d_call: NA
cdr3_length: 15
j_call: TRBJ2-7
v_call: TRBV5-1
clone_size: NA

cdr3_nt: TGTGCCAGCAGTTTTGAGGGACGAGGCACAGATACGCAGTATTTT
cdr3_aa: CASSFEGRGTDTQYF
d_call: NA
cdr3_length: 15
j_call: TRBJ2-3
v_call: TRBV27
clone_size: NA

cdr3_nt: TGTGCCAGCAGCCGACAGGTCATGAACACTGAAGCTTTCTTT
cdr3_aa: CASSRQVMNTEAFF
d_call: NA
cdr3_length: 14
j_call: TRBJ1-1
v_call: TRBV7-2
clone_size: few

cdr3_nt: TGTGCCAGCAGTTTTGGTCTACTCCAATTCAATGAGCAGTTCTTC
cdr3_aa: CASSFGLLQFNEQFF
d_call: NA
cdr3_length: 15
j_call: TRBJ2-1
v_call: TRBV12-3/TRBV12-4
clone_size: many

cdr3_nt: TGTGCCAGCAGCTACTACGACACAGATACGCAGTATTTT
cdr3_aa: CASSYYDTDTQYF
d_call: NA
cdr3_length: 13
j_call: TRBJ2-3
v_call: TRBV7-2
clone_size: many

cdr3_nt: TGTGCCAGCAGTCCCCCCGACTCGGGGCTCTTGAACACTGAAGCTTTCTTT
cdr3_aa: CASSPPDSGLLNTEAFF
d_call: NA
cdr3_length: 17
j_call: TRBJ1-1
v_call: TRBV28
clone_size: few

cdr3_nt: TGTGCCAGCAGCTCGACAACCCGGGCTAGCAGTATAGGTGAGCAGTTCTTC
cdr3_aa: CASSSTTRASSIGEQFF
d_call: NA
cdr3_length: 17
j_call: TRBJ2-1
v_call: TRBV7-9
clone_size: NA

cdr3_nt: TGTGCCAGCAGCTTATCTCAAGACCAAGCTTTCTTT
cdr3_aa: CASSLSQDQAFF
d_call: NA
cdr3_length: 12
j_call: TRBJ1-1
v_call: TRBV7-9
clone_size: NA

cdr3_nt: TGTGCCACCAGCAGAGCGGGACACCCGAACACCGGGGAGCTGTTTTTT
cdr3_aa: CATSRAGHPNTGELFF
d_call: NA
cdr3_length: 16
j_call: TRBJ2-2
v_call: TRBV15
clone_size: few

cdr3_nt: TGTGCCAGCGATTCAGCGAACACTGAAGCTTTCTTT
cdr3_aa: CASDSANTEAFF
d_call: NA
cdr3_length: 12
j_call: TRBJ1-1
v_call: TRBV2
clone_size: NA

cdr3_nt: TGTGCCAGCAGTTTTCCAAATATCCGAGCGGATACGCAGTATTTT
cdr3_aa: CASSFPNIRADTQYF
d_call: NA
cdr3_length: 15
j_call: TRBJ2-3
v_call: TRBV6-5
clone_size: NA

cdr3_nt: TGCAGTGCTAGAGATCGGCTCCTAAATTATGGCTACACCTTC
cdr3_aa: CSARDRLLNYGYTF
d_call: NA
cdr3_length: 14
j_call: TRBJ1-2
v_call: TRBV20-1
clone_size: NA

cdr3_nt: TGTGCCAGCAGTCCTAGGACTAGCGGGAACCTTAACACCGGGGAGCTGTTTTTT
cdr3_aa: CASSPRTSGNLNTGELFF
d_call: TRBD2
cdr3_length: 18
j_call: TRBJ2-2
v_call: TRBV7-6
clone_size: NA

cdr3_nt: TGTGCCAGCAGTATGAGTGCGGGACTTTCCGCGAACACCGGGGAGCTGTTTTTT
cdr3_aa: CASSMSAGLSANTGELFF
d_call: NA
cdr3_length: 18
j_call: TRBJ2-2
v_call: TRBV6-1
clone_size: many

cdr3_nt: TGTGCCAGCAGTTACGCAGGGGTCGGAAACACCATATATTTT
cdr3_aa: CASSYAGVGNTIYF
d_call: NA
cdr3_length: 14
j_call: TRBJ1-3
v_call: TRBV6-5
clone_size: few

cdr3_nt: TGTGCCAGCAGGGGAGGGAGTCCCCCCTACGAGCAGTACTTC
cdr3_aa: CASRGGSPPYEQYF
d_call: TRBD2
cdr3_length: 14
j_call: TRBJ2-7
v_call: TRBV6-1
clone_size: few

cdr3_nt: TGCGCCAGCAGCTGGGGGGGACAGGGGGGCGGCACTGAAGCTTTCTTT
cdr3_aa: CASSWGGQGGGTEAFF
d_call: TRBD1
cdr3_length: 16
j_call: TRBJ1-1
v_call: TRBV5-1
clone_size: few

cdr3_nt: TGTGCCAGCAGTTCGGACAGGGGGGTCGACTACGAGCAGTACTTC
cdr3_aa: CASSSDRGVDYEQYF
d_call: TRBD1
cdr3_length: 15
j_call: TRBJ2-7
v_call: TRBV12-3/TRBV12-4
clone_size: few

cdr3_nt: TGTGCCAGCAGCTTGGCTGGTAGCACTGAAGCTTTCTTT
cdr3_aa: CASSLAGSTEAFF
d_call: NA
cdr3_length: 13
j_call: TRBJ1-1
v_call: TRBV5-5
clone_size: many

cdr3_nt: TGTGCCAGCAGCCAACTCGGGAGAACCAATGAGCAGTTCTTC
cdr3_aa: CASSQLGRTNEQFF
d_call: NA
cdr3_length: 14
j_call: TRBJ2-1
v_call: TRBV4-2
clone_size: NA

cdr3_nt: TGTGCCAGCTCACCACCGGGGCCGAGCACAGATACGCAGTATTTT
cdr3_aa: CASSPPGPSTDTQYF
d_call: NA
cdr3_length: 15
j_call: TRBJ2-3
v_call: TRBV18
clone_size: few

cdr3_nt: TGTGCCAGCAGCTACTCGGGGGGGCAGACCTATAGCAATCAGCCCCAGCATTTT
cdr3_aa: CASSYSGGQTYSNQPQHF
d_call: NA
cdr3_length: 18
j_call: TRBJ1-5
v_call: TRBV5-5
clone_size: few

cdr3_nt: TGTGCCAGCAGCTCGCCCGACAGGGGGAGAATCACTGAAGCTTTCTTT
cdr3_aa: CASSSPDRGRITEAFF
d_call: TRBD1
cdr3_length: 16
j_call: TRBJ1-1
v_call: TRBV5-5
clone_size: many

cdr3_nt: TGTGCCAGCAGCCTCACCCCGCAGGGAGAGACCCAGTACTTC
cdr3_aa: CASSLTPQGETQYF
d_call: NA
cdr3_length: 14
j_call: TRBJ2-5
v_call: TRBV7-8
clone_size: NA

cdr3_nt: TGCAGTGCCCGACCGGTCCCTGGACAAAGAGCCATAGATACGCAGTATTTT
cdr3_aa: CSARPVPGQRAIDTQYF
d_call: NA
cdr3_length: 17
j_call: TRBJ2-3
v_call: TRBV20-1
clone_size: few

cdr3_nt: TGTGCCAGCAGCAATAGCGCCTCCTCCTACGAGCAGTACTTC
cdr3_aa: CASSNSASSYEQYF
d_call: NA
cdr3_length: 14
j_call: TRBJ2-7
v_call: TRBV3-1
clone_size: few

cdr3_nt: TGCAGTGCGGTTGGGGCCGGGAGAAGAACCGGGGAGCTGTTTTTT
cdr3_aa: CSAVGAGRRTGELFF
d_call: NA
cdr3_length: 15
j_call: TRBJ2-2
v_call: TRBV20-1
clone_size: NA

cdr3_nt: TGCGCCAGCAGCCTACGAACTAGCGGTATCATGTTCGAGCAGTACTTC
cdr3_aa: CASSLRTSGIMFEQYF
d_call: TRBD2
cdr3_length: 16
j_call: TRBJ2-7
v_call: TRBV4-1
clone_size: NA

cdr3_nt: TGTGCCAGCAGCCCAGCAGTCAGGGTGGGGGGTATGGAACTGTTTTTT
cdr3_aa: CASSPAVRVGGMELFF
d_call: NA
cdr3_length: 16
j_call: TRBJ1-4
v_call: TRBV6-1
clone_size: few

cdr3_nt: TGTGCCAGCAGCTCGGTTTTAGGGACACGGGGGGCCTCCTACGAGCAGTACTTC
cdr3_aa: CASSSVLGTRGASYEQYF
d_call: NA
cdr3_length: 18
j_call: TRBJ2-7
v_call: TRBV11-3
clone_size: many

cdr3_nt: TGTGCCAGCAGTTTTGGGGGGGGTCAGCCCCAGCATTTT
cdr3_aa: CASSFGGGQPQHF
d_call: NA
cdr3_length: 13
j_call: TRBJ1-5
v_call: TRBV12-3/TRBV12-4
clone_size: many

cdr3_nt: TGCGCCAGCAGCTTGGACAGAGACTATGGCTACACCTTC
cdr3_aa: CASSLDRDYGYTF
d_call: NA
cdr3_length: 13
j_call: TRBJ1-2
v_call: TRBV5-1
clone_size: NA

cdr3_nt: TGTGCCAGCAGTTTCCTGGTGCTGGAGCAGTTCTTC
cdr3_aa: CASSFLVLEQFF
d_call: NA
cdr3_length: 12
j_call: TRBJ2-1
v_call: TRBV12-3/TRBV12-4
clone_size: many

cdr3_nt: TGTGCCAGCAGGAAAGGCTCCCCTGATGAGACCCAGTACTTC
cdr3_aa: CASRKGSPDETQYF
d_call: NA
cdr3_length: 14
j_call: TRBJ2-5
v_call: TRBV2
clone_size: few

cdr3_nt: TGTGCCACCAGCAGAGAAGAGCGTGGACGGAACAATGAGCAGTTCTTC
cdr3_aa: CATSREERGRNNEQFF
d_call: NA
cdr3_length: 16
j_call: TRBJ2-1
v_call: TRBV15
clone_size: NA

cdr3_nt: TGTGCCAGCAGTTCGGACAGTAGATTAAGCTCCTACAATGAGCAGTTCTTC
cdr3_aa: CASSSDSRLSSYNEQFF
d_call: NA
cdr3_length: 17
j_call: TRBJ2-1
v_call: TRBV12-3/TRBV12-4
clone_size: NA

cdr3_nt: TGTGCCAGCAGCCCAGGGATCGGGCCCGAAGAGACCCAGTACTTC
cdr3_aa: CASSPGIGPEETQYF
d_call: NA
cdr3_length: 15
j_call: TRBJ2-5
v_call: TRBV7-6
clone_size: many

cdr3_nt: TGTGCCAGCAGCTCCCCAGGGACCTACAATGAGCAGTTCTTC
cdr3_aa: CASSSPGTYNEQFF
d_call: NA
cdr3_length: 14
j_call: TRBJ2-1
v_call: TRBV7-2
clone_size: NA

cdr3_nt: TGTGCCAGCAGCCCGCCGGCCCCTGGCGGGACGACCTACGAGCAGTACTTC
cdr3_aa: CASSPPAPGGTTYEQYF
d_call: NA
cdr3_length: 17
j_call: TRBJ2-7
v_call: TRBV13
clone_size: NA